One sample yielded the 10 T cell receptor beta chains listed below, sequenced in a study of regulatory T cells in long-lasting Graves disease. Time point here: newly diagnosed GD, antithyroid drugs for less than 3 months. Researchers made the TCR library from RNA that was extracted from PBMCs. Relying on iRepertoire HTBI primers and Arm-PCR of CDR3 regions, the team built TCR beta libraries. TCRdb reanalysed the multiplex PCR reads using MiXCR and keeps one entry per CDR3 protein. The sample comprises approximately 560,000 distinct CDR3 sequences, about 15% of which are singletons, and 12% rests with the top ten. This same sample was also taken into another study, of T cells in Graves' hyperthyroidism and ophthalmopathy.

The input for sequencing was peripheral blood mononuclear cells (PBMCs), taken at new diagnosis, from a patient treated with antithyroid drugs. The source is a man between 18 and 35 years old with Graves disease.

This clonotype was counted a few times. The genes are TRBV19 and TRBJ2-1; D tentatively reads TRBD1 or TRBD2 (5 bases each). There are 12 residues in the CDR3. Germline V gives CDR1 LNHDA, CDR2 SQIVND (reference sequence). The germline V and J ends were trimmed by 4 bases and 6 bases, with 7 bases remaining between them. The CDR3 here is CASSTGANEQFF. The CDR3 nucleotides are TGTGCCAGTAGTACCGGGGCCAATGAGCAGTTCTTC.

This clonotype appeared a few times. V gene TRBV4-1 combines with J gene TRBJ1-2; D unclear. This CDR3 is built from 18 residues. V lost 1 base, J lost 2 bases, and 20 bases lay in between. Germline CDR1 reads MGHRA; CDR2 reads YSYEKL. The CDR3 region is CASSQGYSLGRQNYGYTF. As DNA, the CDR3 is TGCGCCAGCAGCCAAGGCTACTCATTAGGAAGGCAAAACTATGGCTACACCTTC.

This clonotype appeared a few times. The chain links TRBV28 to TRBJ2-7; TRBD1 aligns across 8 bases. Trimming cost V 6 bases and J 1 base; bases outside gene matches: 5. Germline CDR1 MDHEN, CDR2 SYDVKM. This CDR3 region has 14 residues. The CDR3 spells CASRTGALSYEQYF. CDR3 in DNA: TGTGCCAGCAGGACAGGGGCGCTTTCCTACGAGCAGTACTTC.

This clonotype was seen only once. The CDR3 sequence is CASSIGLAIEQYF. The DNA for the CDR3 is TGTGCCAGCAGCATTGGACTAGCGATCGAGCAGTACTTC. The chain couples TRBV3-1 to TRBJ2-7; the match to TRBD2 covers 9 bases. This CDR3 is built from 13 residues. V dropped 5 bases and J dropped 6; count of bases not matched to a gene: 5. Germline-derived CDR1 and CDR2 are LGHDT and YNNKEL (reference sequence).

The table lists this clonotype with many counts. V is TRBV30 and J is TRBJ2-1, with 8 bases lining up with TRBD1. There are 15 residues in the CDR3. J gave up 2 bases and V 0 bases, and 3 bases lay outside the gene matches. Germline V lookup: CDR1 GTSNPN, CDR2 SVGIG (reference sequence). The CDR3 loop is CAWSVTGAAYNEQFF. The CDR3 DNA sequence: TGTGCCTGGAGTGTGACAGGGGCGGCCTACAATGAGCAGTTCTTC.

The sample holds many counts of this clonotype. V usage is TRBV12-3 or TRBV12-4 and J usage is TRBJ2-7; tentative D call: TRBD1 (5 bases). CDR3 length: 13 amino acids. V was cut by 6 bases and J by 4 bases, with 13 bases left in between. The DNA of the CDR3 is TGTGCCAGCAGACCTCAGGGCCGTTACGAGCAGTACTTC. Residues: CASRPQGRYEQYF.

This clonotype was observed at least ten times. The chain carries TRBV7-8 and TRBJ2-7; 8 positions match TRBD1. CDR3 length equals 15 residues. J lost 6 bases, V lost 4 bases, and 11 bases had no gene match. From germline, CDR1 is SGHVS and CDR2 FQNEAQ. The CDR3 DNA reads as TGTGCCAGCAGCTCGCTCGCGCAGACAGGGGCCGAGCAGTACTTC. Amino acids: CASSSLAQTGAEQYF.

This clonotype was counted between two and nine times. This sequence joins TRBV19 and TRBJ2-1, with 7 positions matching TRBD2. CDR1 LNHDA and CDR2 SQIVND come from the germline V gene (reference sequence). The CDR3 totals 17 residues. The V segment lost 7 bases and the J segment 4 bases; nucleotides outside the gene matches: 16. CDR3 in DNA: TGTGCCAGTACCCCGTACAATGAAGCTAGCGGTTACAATGAGCAGTTCTTC. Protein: CASTPYNEASGYNEQFF.

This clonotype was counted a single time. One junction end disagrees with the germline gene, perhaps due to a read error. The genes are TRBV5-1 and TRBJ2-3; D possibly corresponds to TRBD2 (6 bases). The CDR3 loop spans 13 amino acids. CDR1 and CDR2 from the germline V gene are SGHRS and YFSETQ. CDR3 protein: CASSGLARSTQYF. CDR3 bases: TGTGCCAGCAGCGGGCTAGCGAGGAGTACGCAGTATTTT.

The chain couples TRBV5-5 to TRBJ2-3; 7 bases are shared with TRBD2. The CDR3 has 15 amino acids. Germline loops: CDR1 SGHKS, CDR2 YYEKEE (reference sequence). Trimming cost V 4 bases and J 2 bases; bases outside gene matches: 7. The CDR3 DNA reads TGTGCCAGCAGCGTGGGACTACCTAACACAGATACGCAGTATTTT. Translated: CASSVGLPNTDTQYF.